One sample yielded the 7 T cell receptor beta chains listed below, sequenced in a study. TCRdb re-derived calls from the 5' RACE reads in MiXCR, one entry per CDR3 protein. The sample includes roughly 8,600 distinct CDR3 sequences, around 50% of them seen just once. Material for sequencing was memory CD4+ T cells sorted from a lymph node. Described subset: memory CD4+ T cells, CD4+CD45RO+CD25-. The receptors were gathered from a female donor with breast cancer.

The rearrangement joins TRBV9 to TRBJ2-1; D uncertain. CDR3 length: 12 amino acids. Germline CDR1 reads SGDLS; CDR2 reads YYNGEE. Trimming left V 0 bases short and J 5 bases short, with 3 bases between. CDR3 amino acids: CASSVGNNEQFF. The CDR3 DNA reads as TGTGCCAGCAGCGTAGGAAACAATGAGCAGTTCTTC.

The chain joins TRBV5-4 to TRBJ1-1; D is perhaps TRBD1 (6 bases). V lost 0 bases and J lost 2, with 8 bases in between. The CDR3 covers 14 residues. Germline lookup yields CDR1 SGHNT and CDR2 YYREEE (reference sequence). The CDR3 sequence: CASSLARGNTEAFF. CDR3 coding DNA: TGTGCCAGCAGCTTGGCCAGGGGCAACACTGAAGCTTTCTTT.

This chain connects TRBV5-1 to TRBJ2-1; 8 bases agree with TRBD1. CDR3 size: 15 residues. Unmatched junction bases numbered 0, after V lost 0 bases and J lost 1 base. Germline-derived CDR1 and CDR2 are SGHRS and YFSETQ. In nucleotides, the CDR3 is TGCGCCAGCAGCTTGGACAGGGGGTCCTACAATGAGCAGTTCTTC. Protein product: CASSLDRGSYNEQFF.

The CDR3 coding sequence is TGTGCCAGCTCACCCCCAGGGTCCTACGAGCAGTACTTC. This codes for CASSPPGSYEQYF. The chain is built from TRBV18 and TRBJ2-7; D may be TRBD1 (5 bases). Trimming shortened V by 3 bases and J by 1 base, and 7 bases separated the two germline ends. The CDR3 is 13 residues long. CDR1 and CDR2 (germline): KGHSH, LQKENI.

The chain has TRBV10-3 and TRBJ2-3, with a possible D match to TRBD1 (5 bases). Deletions cut 3 bases from V and 4 bases from J, with 5 bases between. CDR3 length equals 12 residues. Germline values: CDR1 ENHRY, CDR2 SYGVKD. The CDR3 spells CAISEGADTQYF. CDR3 bases: TGTGCCATCAGTGAAGGGGCAGATACGCAGTATTTT.

The genes are TRBV27 and TRBJ2-7, with no clear D. Per germline, CDR1 MNHEY and CDR2 SMNVEV (reference sequence). Trimming removed 4 bases from V and 3 bases from J, with 10 bases in between. The CDR3 spans 13 residues. DNA for the CDR3: TGTGCCAGCAGTTCGCGACACCTCTACGAGCAGTACTTC. It yields the protein CASSSRHLYEQYF.

This clonotype was picked up one time. Here the CDR3 DNA reads TGCGCCAGCAGCTCCCAGTCTAGCACAGATACGCAGTATTTT. It encodes CASSSQSSTDTQYF. The chain has TRBV5-1 and TRBJ2-3; D gene ambiguous. CDR3 size: 14 residues. V lost 3 bases to trimming and J lost 0 bases, with 8 bases between them. Germline V CDR1 and CDR2: SGHRS, YFSETQ.